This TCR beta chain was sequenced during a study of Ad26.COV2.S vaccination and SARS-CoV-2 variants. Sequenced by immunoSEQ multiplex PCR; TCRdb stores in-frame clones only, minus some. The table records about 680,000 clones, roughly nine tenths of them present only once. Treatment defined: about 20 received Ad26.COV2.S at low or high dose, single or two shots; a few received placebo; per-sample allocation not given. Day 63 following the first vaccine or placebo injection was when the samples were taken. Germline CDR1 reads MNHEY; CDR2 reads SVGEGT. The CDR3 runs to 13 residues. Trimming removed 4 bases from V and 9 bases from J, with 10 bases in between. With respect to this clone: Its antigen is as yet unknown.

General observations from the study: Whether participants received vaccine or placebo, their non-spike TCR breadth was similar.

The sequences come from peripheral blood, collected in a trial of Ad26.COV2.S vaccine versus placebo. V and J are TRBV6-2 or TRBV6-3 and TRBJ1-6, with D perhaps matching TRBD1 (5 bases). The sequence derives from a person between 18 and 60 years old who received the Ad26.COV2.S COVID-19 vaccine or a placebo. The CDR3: CASSWAGSSPLHF. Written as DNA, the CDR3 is TGTGCCAGCAGTTGGGCAGGGTCTTCACCCCTCCACTTT.